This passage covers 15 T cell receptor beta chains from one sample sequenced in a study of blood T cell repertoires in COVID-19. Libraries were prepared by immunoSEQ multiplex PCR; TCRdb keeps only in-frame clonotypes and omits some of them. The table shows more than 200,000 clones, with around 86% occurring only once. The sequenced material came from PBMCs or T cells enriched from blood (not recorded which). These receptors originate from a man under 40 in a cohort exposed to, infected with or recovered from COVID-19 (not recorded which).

CDR3 amino acids: CASSIAADQPQHF. The DNA for the CDR3 is TGTGCCAGTAGTATAGCCGCAGATCAGCCCCAGCATTTT. This sequence joins TRBV19 and TRBJ1-5; no clear D gene. The CDR3 loop spans 13 amino acids. Trimming removed 1 base at V and 5 bases at J, with 6 bases between. Germline V gene lookup returns CDR1 LNHDA and CDR2 SQIVND (reference sequence).

The CDR3 DNA reads as TGTGCCAGCAGCTCCCTTACCCAACTAGCGGTGACCTACAATGAGCAGTTCTTC. It translates to CASSSLTQLAVTYNEQFF. The V and J genes are TRBV7-6 and TRBJ2-1; 8 bases fit TRBD2. There are 18 residues in the CDR3. The V and J ends lost 4 bases and 2 bases, in that order; junction bases with no gene match: 13. CDR1 and CDR2 (germline): SGHVS, FNYEAQ.

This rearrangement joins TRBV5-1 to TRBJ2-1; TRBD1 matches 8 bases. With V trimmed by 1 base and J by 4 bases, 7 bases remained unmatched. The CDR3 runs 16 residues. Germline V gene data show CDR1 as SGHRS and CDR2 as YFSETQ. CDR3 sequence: CASSLLGTGLYNEQFF. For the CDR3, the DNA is TGCGCCAGCAGCTTGTTGGGGACAGGACTATACAATGAGCAGTTCTTC.

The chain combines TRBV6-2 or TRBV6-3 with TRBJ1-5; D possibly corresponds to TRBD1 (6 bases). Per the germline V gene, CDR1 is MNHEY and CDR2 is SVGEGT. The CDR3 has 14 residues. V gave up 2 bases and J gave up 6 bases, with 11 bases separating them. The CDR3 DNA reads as TGTGCCAGCAGTTACCTGGGGGCCGGTCAGCCCCAGCATTTT. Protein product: CASSYLGAGQPQHF.

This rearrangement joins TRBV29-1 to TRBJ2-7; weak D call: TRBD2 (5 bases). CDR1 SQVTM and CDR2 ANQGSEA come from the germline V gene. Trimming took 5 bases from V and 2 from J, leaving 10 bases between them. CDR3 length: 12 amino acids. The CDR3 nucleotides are TGCAGCGTTAGCGGACTTCCCTACGAGCAGTACTTC. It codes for CSVSGLPYEQYF.

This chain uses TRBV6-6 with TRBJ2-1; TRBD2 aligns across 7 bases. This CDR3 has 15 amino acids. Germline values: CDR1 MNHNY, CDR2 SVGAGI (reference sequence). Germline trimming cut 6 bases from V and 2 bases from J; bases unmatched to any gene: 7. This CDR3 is CASSPRGVTYNEQFF. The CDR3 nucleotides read TGTGCCAGCAGCCCACGGGGGGTCACCTACAATGAGCAGTTCTTC.

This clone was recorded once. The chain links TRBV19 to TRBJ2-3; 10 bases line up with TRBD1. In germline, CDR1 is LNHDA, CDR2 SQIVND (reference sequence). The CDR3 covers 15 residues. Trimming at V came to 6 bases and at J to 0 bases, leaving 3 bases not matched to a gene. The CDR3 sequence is CASSSGQGSTDTQYF. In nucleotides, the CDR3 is TGTGCCAGTAGCTCGGGACAGGGGAGCACAGATACGCAGTATTTT.

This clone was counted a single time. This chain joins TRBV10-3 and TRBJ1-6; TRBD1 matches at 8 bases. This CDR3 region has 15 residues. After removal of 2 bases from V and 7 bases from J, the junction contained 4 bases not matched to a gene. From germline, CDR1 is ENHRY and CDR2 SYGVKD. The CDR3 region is CAISEGQGANSPLHF. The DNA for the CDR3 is TGTGCCATCAGTGAGGGACAGGGAGCGAATTCACCCCTCCACTTT.

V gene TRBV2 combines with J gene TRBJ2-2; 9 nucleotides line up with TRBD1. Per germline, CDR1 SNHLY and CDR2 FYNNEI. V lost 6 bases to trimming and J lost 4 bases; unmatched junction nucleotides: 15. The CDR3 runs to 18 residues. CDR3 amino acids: CASRLNGRQGVGTGELFF. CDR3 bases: TGTGCCAGCAGGCTAAACGGGAGACAGGGGGTCGGCACCGGGGAGCTGTTTTTT.

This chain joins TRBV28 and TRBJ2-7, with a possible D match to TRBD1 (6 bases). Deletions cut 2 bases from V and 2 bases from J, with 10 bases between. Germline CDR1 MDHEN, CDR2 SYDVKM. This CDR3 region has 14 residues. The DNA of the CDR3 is TGTGCCAGCAGTTTAGGGTCAGGGGCCTACGAGCAGTACTTC. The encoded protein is CASSLGSGAYEQYF.

CDR3 coding DNA: TGTGCCAGCAGCTTAGGCGGGAGCGATGAGCAGTTCTTC. The encoded protein is CASSLGGSDEQFF. V is TRBV11-1 and J is TRBJ2-1; 7 nucleotides line up with TRBD2. CDR3 size: 13 residues. Germline V gene data show CDR1 as SGHAT and CDR2 as FQDESV (reference sequence). V was clipped by 1 base and J by 8 bases; unmatched bases: 2.

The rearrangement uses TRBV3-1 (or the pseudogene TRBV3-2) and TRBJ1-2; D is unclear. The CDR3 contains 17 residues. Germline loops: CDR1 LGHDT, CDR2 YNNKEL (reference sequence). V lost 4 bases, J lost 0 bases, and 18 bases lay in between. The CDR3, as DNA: TGTGCCAGCAGCCCACTCCTGAGGGCACCGGCTAACTATGGCTACACCTTC. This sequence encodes CASSPLLRAPANYGYTF.

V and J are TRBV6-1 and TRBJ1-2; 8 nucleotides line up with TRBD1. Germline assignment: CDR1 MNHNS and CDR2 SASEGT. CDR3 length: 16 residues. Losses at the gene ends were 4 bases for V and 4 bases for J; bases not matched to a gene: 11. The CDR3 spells CASSGLWTGLGYGYTF. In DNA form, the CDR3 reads TGTGCCAGCAGTGGCCTGTGGACAGGGCTCGGCTATGGCTACACCTTC.

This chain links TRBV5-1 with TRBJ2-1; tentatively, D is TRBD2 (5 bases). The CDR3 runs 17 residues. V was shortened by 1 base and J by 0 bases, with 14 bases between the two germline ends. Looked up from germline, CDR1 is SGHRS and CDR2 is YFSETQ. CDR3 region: CASSLKRTASSYNEQFF. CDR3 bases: TGCGCCAGCAGCTTGAAGCGGACTGCGAGCTCCTACAATGAGCAGTTCTTC. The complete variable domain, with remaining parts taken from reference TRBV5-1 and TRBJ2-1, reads KAGVTQTPRYLIKTRGQQVTLSCSPISGHRSVSWYQQTPGQGLQFLFEYFSETQRNKGNFPGRFSGRQFSNSRSEMNVSTLELGDSALYLCASSLKRTASSYNEQFFGPGTRLTVL.

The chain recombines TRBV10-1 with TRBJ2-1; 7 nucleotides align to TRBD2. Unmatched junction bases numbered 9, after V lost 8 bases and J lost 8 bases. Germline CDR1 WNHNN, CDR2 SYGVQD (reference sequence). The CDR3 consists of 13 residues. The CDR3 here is CASPVREGHEQFF. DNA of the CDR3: TGCGCCAGCCCGGTAAGGGAGGGGCATGAGCAGTTCTTC.